The 24 T cell receptor beta chains below all came from one sample that was sequenced in a study of blood T cell repertoires in COVID-19. Only in-frame clones appear in the TCRdb table, and some are missing; sequencing was by immunoSEQ multiplex PCR. The sample has about 47,000 clones, 75% to 90% seen once. Sequencing used peripheral blood. Receptors originate from a man aged 55 to 70 with active COVID-19.

Written as DNA, the CDR3 is TGTGCCAGCAGCTTACGGGACAGGGACCAAGAGACCCAGTACTTC. Its protein product is CASSLRDRDQETQYF. The chain combines TRBV7-3 with TRBJ2-5, with TRBD1 identical over 9 bases. CDR3 length: 15 amino acids. The germline V gene has CDR1 SGHTA and CDR2 FQGTGA. The J segment lost 0 bases and the V segment lost 2 bases, leaving 1 base of the junction unmatched.

The chain couples TRBV7-2 to TRBJ2-5, with 10 bases aligning to TRBD2. This CDR3 is 14 amino acids long. Trimming took 6 bases from V and 5 from J; bases not matched to a gene: 6. Germline V gene data show CDR1 as SGHTA and CDR2 as FQGNSA. CDR3 amino acids: CASSLAGARETQYF. CDR3 nucleotides: TGTGCCAGCAGTCTAGCGGGAGCGCGGGAGACCCAGTACTTC.

This sequence joins TRBV28 and TRBJ2-7; 8 bases match TRBD1. CDR1 is MDHEN and CDR2 is SYDVKM in the germline V gene. The length of the CDR3 is 13 residues. V was clipped by 4 bases and J by 3 bases; unmatched bases: 2. The CDR3 here is CASSSGQGYEQYF. The CDR3 region has the DNA TGTGCCAGCAGTTCCGGACAGGGCTACGAGCAGTACTTC. Drawing the rest from reference TRBV28 and TRBJ2-7, the complete variable domain is DVKVTQSSRYLVKRTGEKVFLECVQDMDHENMFWYRQDPGLGLRLIYFSYDVKMKEKGDIPEGYSVSREKKERFSLILESASTNQTSMYLCASSSGQGYEQYFGPGTRLTVT.

The rearrangement links TRBV28 to TRBJ1-4; a weak D match, TRBD1 (6 bases). The CDR3 extends over 16 amino acids. CDR1 and CDR2 from the germline V gene are MDHEN and SYDVKM. Deletions cut 5 bases from V and 4 bases from J, with 17 bases between. CDR3 in DNA: TGTGCCAGCAGTCCGGGACACGCTCTTCATAATGAAAAACTGTTTTTT. Translated: CASSPGHALHNEKLFF. The whole variable domain, filled in from reference TRBV28 and TRBJ1-4, reads DVKVTQSSRYLVKRTGEKVFLECVQDMDHENMFWYRQDPGLGLRLIYFSYDVKMKEKGDIPEGYSVSREKKERFSLILESASTNQTSMYLCASSPGHALHNEKLFFGSGTQLSVL.

The V call is TRBV6-5, the J call TRBJ2-5, with D possibly TRBD1 on 6 matching bases. V dropped 2 bases and J dropped 2 bases, with 9 bases sitting between them. This CDR3 spans 14 amino acids. CDR1 is MNHEY, CDR2 SVGAGI, per germline. In DNA form, the CDR3 reads TGTGCCAGCAGTTACGGAACAGGGCAAGAGACCCAGTACTTC. Its translation is CASSYGTGQETQYF.

This clone is a singleton in its sample. The V and J genes are TRBV6-5 and TRBJ2-3, with 7 bases fitting TRBD1. The germline V gene encodes CDR1 MNHEY and CDR2 SVGAGI. This CDR3 has 14 amino acids. J lost 2 bases, V lost 8 bases, and 7 bases had no gene match. CDR3 DNA sequence: TGTGCCAGCCGTAGGACAGGTCACACAGATACGCAGTATTTT. Translating gives CASRRTGHTDTQYF.

This clone appeared a few times. V usage is TRBV4-1 and J usage is TRBJ1-3; TRBD1 is a possible D gene (6 bases). The length of the CDR3 is 14 residues. The ends were cut back, 1 base at V and 6 bases at J, with 10 bases in the middle. Germline loops: CDR1 MGHRA, CDR2 YSYEKL. The CDR3 reads CASSQVQGENTIYF. In DNA form, the CDR3 reads TGCGCCAGCAGCCAAGTACAGGGCGAAAACACCATATATTTT.

The chain recombines TRBV19 with TRBJ1-1; weak D call: TRBD1 (5 bases). Germline CDR1 is LNHDA and CDR2 is SQIVND (reference sequence). The CDR3 covers 13 residues. The V and J ends lost 11 bases and 0 bases respectively, with 13 bases between them. This CDR3 reads CACAVGVNTEAFF. The CDR3 coding sequence is TGTGCCTGTGCTGTAGGGGTGAACACTGAAGCTTTCTTT.

This sequence joins TRBV5-5 and TRBJ1-6, with TRBD1 matching over 8 bases. Per germline, CDR1 SGHKS and CDR2 YYEKEE (reference sequence). CDR3 length: 15 residues. J was trimmed by 8 bases and V by 5 bases; bases with no gene match: 9. For the CDR3, the DNA is TGTGCCAGCAGGCTTGGTCCAGGGGGCGATTCACCCCTCCACTTT. It yields the protein CASRLGPGGDSPLHF.

This chain uses TRBV7-3 with TRBJ2-1; tentatively, D is TRBD2 (6 bases). The CDR3 totals 11 residues. V was trimmed by 5 bases and J by 10 bases, leaving 9 bases between them. Germline V gene data show CDR1 as SGHTA and CDR2 as FQGTGA. The CDR3 DNA sequence: TGTGCCAGCAGCCAAGGACTAGAGCAGTTCTTC. It codes for CASSQGLEQFF.

The gene calls are TRBV21-1 and TRBJ2-2; TRBD2 is taken as the D call from the table, unchecked against the DNA. TRBV21-1 is reported as a pseudogene. The CDR3 is 17 amino acids. Here the CDR3 DNA reads TGTGCCAGCAGCTGTAAGCGGGCACCACAACTCACCGGGGAGCTGTTTTTT. Protein product: CASSCKRAPQLTGELFF.

By its share, this clone is medium-sized. The V and J genes are TRBV6-6 and TRBJ2-2; TRBD2 matches 11 bases. The CDR3 runs to 16 residues. V gave up 0 bases and J gave up 6 bases; unmatched junction bases: 3. Per the germline V gene, CDR1 is MNHNY and CDR2 is SVGAGI (reference sequence). This CDR3 reads CASSYSFSGRAGELFF. In DNA form, the CDR3 reads TGTGCCAGCAGTTACTCGTTTAGCGGGAGGGCCGGGGAGCTGTTTTTT.

The rearrangement uses TRBV5-5 and TRBJ2-1; 7 nucleotides match TRBD1. From germline, CDR1 is SGHKS and CDR2 YYEKEE (reference sequence). CDR3 size: 15 residues. J was trimmed by 5 bases and V by 5 bases; bases with no gene match: 10. CDR3 loop: CASSRPGGSNNEQFF. As DNA, the CDR3 is TGTGCCAGCAGTCGGCCAGGGGGATCCAACAATGAGCAGTTCTTC.

This rearrangement joins TRBV2 to TRBJ1-4; D not certain. This CDR3 is 12 amino acids long. Germline V gene sequence: CDR1 SNHLY, CDR2 FYNNEI. V was pared by 8 bases and J by 3 bases, with 7 bases between. CDR3 amino acids: CASVPANEKLFF. CDR3 bases: TGTGCCAGCGTTCCCGCTAATGAAAAACTGTTTTTT.

The chain recombines TRBV14 with TRBJ2-1; D unclear. There are 12 residues in the CDR3. The V end lost 4 bases, the J end lost 6 bases, and 7 bases lay between the germline ends. Germline V gene data show CDR1 as SGHDN and CDR2 as FVKESK. The CDR3 sequence is CASSRSSNEQFF. In DNA form, the CDR3 reads TGTGCCAGCAGCCGTAGCTCCAATGAGCAGTTCTTC.

The gene calls are TRBV5-1 and TRBJ1-2, with TRBD1 matching over 10 bases. Per the germline V gene, CDR1 is SGHRS and CDR2 is YFSETQ. This CDR3 contains 14 residues. V gave up 4 bases and J gave up 6 bases; unmatched junction bases: 6. The CDR3 is CASSTSGTGDGYTF. The CDR3 DNA reads as TGCGCCAGCAGCACCTCCGGGACAGGGGATGGCTACACCTTC.

The chain employs TRBV5-1 and TRBJ1-1; D is undetermined. This CDR3 is built from 13 residues. Germline CDR1 and CDR2: SGHRS and YFSETQ. V was pared by 4 bases and J by 2 bases, with 9 bases between. The CDR3 is CASSLSLNTEAFF. The CDR3 coding sequence is TGCGCCAGCAGCCTCAGTTTAAACACTGAAGCTTTCTTT.

The rearrangement joins TRBV11-2 to TRBJ1-1; 7 bases match TRBD1. Trimming at V came to 5 bases and at J to 3 bases, leaving 6 bases not matched to a gene. CDR3 length: 14 residues. Germline V CDR1 and CDR2: SGHAT, FQNNGV. The CDR3 DNA follows: TGTGCCAGCAGCCCTCGGGACAGAGACACTGAAGCTTTCTTT. Its protein product is CASSPRDRDTEAFF.

The chain links TRBV4-3 to TRBJ2-3; D possibly corresponds to TRBD2 (5 bases). V lost 4 bases and J lost 6, with 8 bases in between. In germline, CDR1 is LGHNA, CDR2 YSLEER. This CDR3 region has 12 residues. In nucleotides, the CDR3 is TGCGCCAGCAGCCTCACTAGTGATACGCAGTATTTT. It yields the protein CASSLTSDTQYF.

This rearrangement joins TRBV10-1 to TRBJ1-3; weak D call: TRBD1 (6 bases). The germline V gene has CDR1 WNHNN and CDR2 SYGVQD (reference sequence). V was pared by 0 bases and J by 0 bases, with 12 bases between. This CDR3 is 17 amino acids long. This CDR3 is CASSESGHPGSGNTIYF. The CDR3 DNA sequence: TGCGCCAGCAGTGAGTCGGGACACCCGGGCTCTGGAAACACCATATATTTT.

CDR3 protein: CASSSFSTDTQYF. CDR3 sequence (DNA): TGTGCCAGCAGTTCCTTTAGCACAGATACGCAGTATTTT. V gene TRBV12-3 or TRBV12-4 combines with J gene TRBJ2-3, with D unresolved. Trimming cost V 4 bases and J 0 bases, with 5 bases left between them. CDR3 size: 13 residues.

V is TRBV7-9 and J is TRBJ1-2, with a weak D call TRBD1 (6 bases). The germline CDR1 and CDR2 sequences are SEHNR and FQNEAQ (reference sequence). V dropped 5 bases and J dropped 7 bases, with 20 bases sitting between them. The CDR3 loop spans 15 amino acids. The CDR3 region has the DNA TGTGCCAGCAGCCCACCCAGGGACATAGCTAGTGGCTACACCTTC. It codes for CASSPPRDIASGYTF.

The rearrangement joins TRBV7-3 to TRBJ2-2; tentative D call: TRBD1 (6 bases). This CDR3 spans 15 amino acids. Germline CDR1 is SGHTA and CDR2 is FQGTGA. V gave up 4 bases and J gave up 5 bases, with 14 bases separating them. In DNA form, the CDR3 reads TGTGCCAGCAGCTCGGGACAAGGAACGACCGGGGAGCTGTTTTTT. This translates into CASSSGQGTTGELFF. Looking up the rest from reference TRBV7-3 and TRBJ2-2 gives the full variable domain: GAGVSQTPSNKVTEKGKYVELRCDPISGHTALYWYRQSLGQGPEFLIYFQGTGAADDSGLPNDRFFAVRPEGSVSTLKIQRTERGDSAVYLCASSSGQGTTGELFFGEGSRLTVL.

The rearrangement joins TRBV29-1 to TRBJ2-3, with TRBD2 identical over 10 bases. The germline V gene encodes CDR1 SQVTM and CDR2 ANQGSEA. The V segment lost 4 bases and the J segment 1 base; nucleotides outside the gene matches: 2. This CDR3 spans 14 amino acids. The CDR3 DNA is TGCAGCGTTGTAGCGGGGGGTCGCACAGATACGCAGTATTTT. Translating gives CSVVAGGRTDTQYF.